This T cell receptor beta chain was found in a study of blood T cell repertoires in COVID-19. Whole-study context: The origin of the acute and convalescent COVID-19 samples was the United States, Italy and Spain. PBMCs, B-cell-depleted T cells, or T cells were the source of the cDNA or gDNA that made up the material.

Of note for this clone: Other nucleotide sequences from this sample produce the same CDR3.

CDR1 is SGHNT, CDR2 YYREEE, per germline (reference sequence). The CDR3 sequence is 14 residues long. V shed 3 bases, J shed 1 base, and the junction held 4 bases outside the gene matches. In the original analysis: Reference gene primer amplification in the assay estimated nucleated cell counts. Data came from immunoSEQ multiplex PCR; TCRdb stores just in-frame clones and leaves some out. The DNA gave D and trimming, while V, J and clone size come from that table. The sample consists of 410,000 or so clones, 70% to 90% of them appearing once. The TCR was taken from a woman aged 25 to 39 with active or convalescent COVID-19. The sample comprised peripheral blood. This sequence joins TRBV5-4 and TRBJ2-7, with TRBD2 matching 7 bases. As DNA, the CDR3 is TGTGCCAGCAGCTCGGGGGGAGGGTCCTACGAGCAGTACTTC. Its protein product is CASSSGGGSYEQYF.